This T cell receptor beta chain was sequenced during a study of blood T cell repertoires in COVID-19 (dated by TCRdb to about 2020). About the study as a whole: Samples covering the acute and convalescent phases of COVID-19 were provided by collaborators in the United States, Italy and Spain. Samples were obtained from the ongoing ImmuneRACE study (first 160 participants) and from 1,254 subjects provided by 6 global collaborators. The repertoires were released in a freely available public database intended as a resource for research on the immune response to SARS-CoV-2. Where HLA class I and class II types were available, the types were taken from metadata supplied by the sample provider, not from assay-based typing. The sample metadata nearly always contained a de-identified subject ID, COVID-19 status, age in years and sex. Deeply sampled blood TCRbeta repertoires from subjects exposed to, actively infected with, or recovered from COVID-19 were included in the dataset. The prospective study material was composed of cDNA or gDNA derived from T cells, B-cell-depleted T cells, or PBMCs.

Results and caveats for the whole study, not just this receptor: Clinical and demographic metadata were provided uncurated, with the amount varying by source and participant.

Whole blood was collected in K2EDTA tubes by collaborating institutions according to the institutions' own protocols. Collaborator samples were shipped for TCRbeta analysis as frozen whole blood, isolated PBMCs, or DNA extracted from either sample type. With regard to this clone: The clone's antigen remains unknown. There are no base qualities to consult, and no much larger clone falls within one base.

TCRbeta CDR3 regions were amplified from genomic DNA using the immunoSEQ Assay, a bias-controlled multiplex PCR. In the source study's methods: The number of nucleated cells in each sample was estimated from the amplification of reference gene primers within the assay. To quantify the absolute abundance of each unique TCRbeta CDR3 rearrangement, sequence reads were collapsed and filtered. Productive Simpson clonality was computed per sample as the square root of Simpson's diversity index over productive rearrangements. TCRdb's version of the immuneACCESS table is confined to in-frame rearrangements and falls short of the full clone set. An unresolved V gene accounts for under half of the shortfall where checked; the remainder is of unknown origin. V and J calls and clone size come straight from that table; D and trimming were deduced from the DNA. The sample includes roughly 70,000 clones, with 75% observed a single time. Jointly, the top ten make up under 25% of the sample.

This sequence originates from a man aged 70 or older with acute or convalescent COVID-19. The sequenced sample was peripheral blood.

The DNA is TGTGCCAGCAGTGTCCTTGAGTTGAACACTGAAGCTTTCTTT. Translation gives CASSVLELNTEAFF. The chain was built from TRBV2 and TRBJ1-1; the D gene assignment is ambiguous. Measured from the cysteine to the phenylalanine, the CDR3 is 14 residues long. The sequence is cut down to CDR3 DNA, 42 bases in frame from base 1. The germline V gene gives CDR1 as SNHLY and CDR2 as FYNNEI. Trimming takes 4 bases from V and 0 bases from J, and the germline ends sit 9 bases apart.